This T cell receptor (beta chain) was captured by sequencing in a study of shared clonotypes between healthy human individuals. Study findings and constraints: Non-shared clonotypes displayed generation probabilities falling below those of clonotypes present in all four donors. Among the subsets, naive ones generally showed larger estimated richness than memory ones. Limited genetic and exposure-history diversity came from having few donors.

It was at deep level that the assay was run. Generated by immunoSEQ multiplex PCR, the TCRdb table keeps only in-frame clones and is missing some. The sample comprises just under 350,000 clones, more than 60% of which are singletons, and 8.5% to 12% rests with the top ten. Regarding this clone: Its antigen is as yet unknown.

This sequence was found in a man aged 25-45 years in good health. The sequenced sample consisted of memory CD4+ T cells sorted from blood. Stated subset: CD45RA-negative fraction.

CDR3 DNA sequence: TGTGCAAGTCGCCTGGGGACAGGGGCTAGCAATCAGCCCCAGCATTTT. Amino acids: CASRLGTGASNQPQHF. This chain connects TRBV12-2 to TRBJ1-5; TRBD1, the D gene given by the table, was not confirmed from the DNA. TRBV12-2 is deemed a pseudogene. The CDR3 spans 16 residues.